These 8 T cell receptor beta chains were all obtained from the same sample, sequenced in a study of blood T cell repertoires in COVID-19. Clones were sequenced by immunoSEQ multiplex PCR, and TCRdb holds only the in-frame ones, with some missing. The sample lists a few hundred thousand clones, around nine tenths seen once, with 0.75% to 0.9% in the top ten. The sample comprised peripheral blood. The receptors here all came from a man between 25 and 39 years old with acute or convalescent COVID-19.

A few counts support this clone. V gene TRBV19 combines with J gene TRBJ1-2; the match to TRBD1 covers 9 bases. Germline V gives CDR1 LNHDA, CDR2 SQIVND (reference sequence). CDR3 length equals 16 residues. V was clipped by 3 bases and J by 3 bases; unmatched bases: 8. In nucleotides, the CDR3 is TGTGCCAGTAGTATGCCATCCCGACAGGGGGACTATGGCTACACCTTC. Translating gives CASSMPSRQGDYGYTF.

The chain recombines TRBV27 with TRBJ2-7; 12 bases line up with TRBD2. Germline-derived CDR1 and CDR2 are MNHEY and SMNVEV (reference sequence). With 5 bases clipped from V and 0 bases from J, the junction kept 5 bases outside the gene matches. The CDR3 has 16 amino acids. Written as DNA, the CDR3 is TGTGCCAGCAGTCCCCGGACTAGCGGGGCCTCCTACGAGCAGTACTTC. Translation gives CASSPRTSGASYEQYF.

The chain has TRBV11-2 and TRBJ2-5, with D unresolved. Germline-derived CDR1 and CDR2 are SGHAT and FQNNGV. This CDR3 comprises 12 residues. Deletions cut 2 bases from V and 5 bases from J, with 6 bases between. CDR3 protein: CASSLIRETQYF. The DNA of the CDR3 is TGTGCCAGCAGCTTAATCCGGGAGACCCAGTACTTC.

This clone was found once. V is TRBV30 and J is TRBJ1-6, with 7 bases identical to TRBD1. Trimming took 2 bases from V and 9 from J; bases not matched to a gene: 13. The CDR3 runs to 16 residues. Germline CDR1 is GTSNPN and CDR2 is SVGIG (reference sequence). DNA for the CDR3: TGTGCCTGGAGTCCCCTCGCAGGGGGTCGGGCTTCACCCCTCCACTTT. Its protein is CAWSPLAGGRASPLHF. The full variable domain, in which reference TRBV30 and TRBJ1-6 provide the parts outside the CDR3, is SQTIHQWPATLVQPVGSPLSLECTVEGTSNPNLYWYRQAAGRGLQLLFYSVGIGQISSEVPQNLSASRPQDRQFILSSKKLLLSDSGFYLCAWSPLAGGRASPLHFGNGTRLTVT.

This chain links TRBV24-1 with TRBJ2-1; 11 bases align to TRBD2. Losses at the gene ends were 3 bases for V and 8 bases for J; bases not matched to a gene: 2. The CDR3 totals 14 residues. CDR1 and CDR2 from the germline V gene are KGHDR and SFDVKD. This CDR3 is CATSDPGLADEQFF. DNA of the CDR3: TGTGCCACCAGTGATCCGGGACTAGCGGATGAGCAGTTCTTC.

The chain uses TRBV6-5 and TRBJ2-1; 9 positions agree with TRBD2. V shed 2 bases, J shed 5 bases, and the junction held 7 bases outside the gene matches. Germline assignment: CDR1 MNHEY and CDR2 SVGAGI. The CDR3 has 16 amino acids. The CDR3 DNA reads TGTGCCAGCAGTTACGGTGGCGGGAGGGCCGACAATGAGCAGTTCTTC. Protein sequence: CASSYGGGRADNEQFF.

CDR3 DNA: TGTGCCAGCAGTTTTAGTGCAGTAAGTCAACGCGGTGGCTACACCTTC. Its protein product is CASSFSAVSQRGGYTF. V and J are TRBV27 and TRBJ1-2; D unclear. The CDR3 is 16 residues long. V was trimmed by 3 bases and J by 7 bases, leaving 21 bases between them. Germline lookup yields CDR1 MNHEY and CDR2 SMNVEV (reference sequence).

V is TRBV5-8 and J is TRBJ1-5; D perhaps matches TRBD1 (6 bases). CDR1 SGHTS and CDR2 YDEGEE come from the germline V gene. V lost 6 bases to trimming and J lost 5 bases, with 15 bases between them. There are 14 residues in the CDR3. This chain's CDR3 is CASTWGRGYQPQHF. The CDR3 nucleotides are TGTGCCAGCACGTGGGGTAGGGGGTATCAGCCCCAGCATTTT.